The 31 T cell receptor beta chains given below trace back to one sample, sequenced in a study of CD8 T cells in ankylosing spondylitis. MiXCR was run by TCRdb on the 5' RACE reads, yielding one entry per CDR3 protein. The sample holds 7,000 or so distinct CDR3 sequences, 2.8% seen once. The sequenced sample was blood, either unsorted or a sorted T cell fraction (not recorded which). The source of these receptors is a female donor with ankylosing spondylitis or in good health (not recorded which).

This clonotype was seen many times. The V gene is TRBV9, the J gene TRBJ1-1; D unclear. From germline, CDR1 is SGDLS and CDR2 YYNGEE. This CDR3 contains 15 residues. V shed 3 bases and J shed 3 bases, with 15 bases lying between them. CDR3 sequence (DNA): TGTGCCAGCAGCGAAGAGGAGAACGGCCACACTGAAGCTTTCTTT. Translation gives CASSEEENGHTEAFF.

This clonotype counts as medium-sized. The CDR3 spells CASSEYKAGGRTDTQYF. For the CDR3, the DNA is TGTGCCAGCAGCGAATACAAAGCGGGGGGGCGCACAGATACGCAGTATTTT. This rearrangement joins TRBV9 to TRBJ2-3, with TRBD2 matching 10 bases. Germline trimming cut 3 bases from V and 1 base from J; bases unmatched to any gene: 8. From germline, CDR1 is SGDLS and CDR2 YYNGEE. The CDR3 extends over 17 amino acids. The complete variable domain, with remaining parts taken from reference TRBV9 and TRBJ2-3, reads DSGVTQTPKHLITATGQRVTLRCSPRSGDLSVYWYQQSLDQGLQFLIQYYNGEERAKGNILERFSAQQFPDLHSELNLSSLELGDSALYFCASSEYKAGGRTDTQYFGPGTRLTVL.

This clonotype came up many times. CDR3 loop: CASSVALKQGENGYTF. DNA for the CDR3: TGTGCCAGCAGCGTAGCACTGAAACAGGGGGAGAATGGCTACACCTTC. V and J are TRBV9 and TRBJ1-2; TRBD1 matches at 8 bases. The CDR3 loop spans 16 amino acids. Per germline, CDR1 SGDLS and CDR2 YYNGEE. V shed 0 bases and J 6 bases; nucleotides not matched to a gene: 10. Full variable domain (missing parts from reference TRBV9 and TRBJ1-2): DSGVTQTPKHLITATGQRVTLRCSPRSGDLSVYWYQQSLDQGLQFLIQYYNGEERAKGNILERFSAQQFPDLHSELNLSSLELGDSALYFCASSVALKQGENGYTFGSGTRLTVV.

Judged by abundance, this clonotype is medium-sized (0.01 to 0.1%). The CDR3 DNA follows: TGTGCCAGCAGCGTAGCCGCCCTTCCTAGCGGATCCTACGAGCAGTACTTC. This gives the protein CASSVAALPSGSYEQYF. V is TRBV9 and J is TRBJ2-7, with 7 bases lining up with TRBD2. CDR3 length: 17 residues. V was pared by 0 bases and J by 1 base, with 10 bases of the junction left unmatched. CDR1 and CDR2 from the germline V gene are SGDLS and YYNGEE.

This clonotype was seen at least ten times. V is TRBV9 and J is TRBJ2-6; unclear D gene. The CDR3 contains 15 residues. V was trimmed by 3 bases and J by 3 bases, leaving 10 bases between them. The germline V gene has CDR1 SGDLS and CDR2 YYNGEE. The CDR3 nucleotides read TGTGCCAGCAGCGCTGGGGAAGTTGGGGCCAACGTCCTGACTTTC. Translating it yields CASSAGEVGANVLTF.

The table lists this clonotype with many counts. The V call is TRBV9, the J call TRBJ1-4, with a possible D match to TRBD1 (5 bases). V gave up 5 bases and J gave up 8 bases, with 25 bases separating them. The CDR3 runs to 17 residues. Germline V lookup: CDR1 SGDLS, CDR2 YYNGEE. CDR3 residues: CASSPGTEGFFREKLFF. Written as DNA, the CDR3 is TGTGCCAGCAGTCCCGGGACGGAGGGGTTTTTTCGGGAAAAACTGTTTTTT.

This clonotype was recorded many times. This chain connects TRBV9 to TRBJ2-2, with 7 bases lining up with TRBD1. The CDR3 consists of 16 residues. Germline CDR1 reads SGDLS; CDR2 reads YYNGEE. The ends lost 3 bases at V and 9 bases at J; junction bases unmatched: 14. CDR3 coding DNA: TGTGCCAGCAGCGACGCCCGGGACAGATTTAACCGGGAGCTGTTTTTT. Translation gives CASSDARDRFNRELFF.

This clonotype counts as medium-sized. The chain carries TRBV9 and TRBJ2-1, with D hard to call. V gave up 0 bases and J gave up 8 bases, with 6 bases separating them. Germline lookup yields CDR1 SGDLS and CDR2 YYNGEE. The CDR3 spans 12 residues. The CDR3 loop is CASSVGYDEQFF. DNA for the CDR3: TGTGCCAGCAGCGTAGGATACGATGAGCAGTTCTTC.

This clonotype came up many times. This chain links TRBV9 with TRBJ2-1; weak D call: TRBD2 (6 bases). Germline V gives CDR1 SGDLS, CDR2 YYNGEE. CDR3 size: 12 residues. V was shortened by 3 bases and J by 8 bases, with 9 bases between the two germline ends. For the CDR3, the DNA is TGTGCCAGCAGCGCGGGACTTGATGAGCAGTTCTTC. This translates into CASSAGLDEQFF. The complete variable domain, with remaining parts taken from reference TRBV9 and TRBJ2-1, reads DSGVTQTPKHLITATGQRVTLRCSPRSGDLSVYWYQQSLDQGLQFLIQYYNGEERAKGNILERFSAQQFPDLHSELNLSSLELGDSALYFCASSAGLDEQFFGPGTRLTVL.

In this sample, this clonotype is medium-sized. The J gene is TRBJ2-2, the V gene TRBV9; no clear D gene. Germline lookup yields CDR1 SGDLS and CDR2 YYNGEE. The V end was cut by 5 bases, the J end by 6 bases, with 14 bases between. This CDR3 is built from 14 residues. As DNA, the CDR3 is TGTGCCAGCAGGGGGAATGGGCCCGCCGGGGAGCTGTTTTTT. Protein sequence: CASRGNGPAGELFF.

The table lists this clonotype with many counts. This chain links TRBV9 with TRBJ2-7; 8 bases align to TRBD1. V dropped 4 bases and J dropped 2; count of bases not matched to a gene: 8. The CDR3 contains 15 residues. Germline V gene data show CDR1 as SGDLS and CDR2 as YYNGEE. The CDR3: CASSPSPGQAYEQYF. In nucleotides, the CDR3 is TGTGCCAGCAGCCCCAGCCCGGGACAGGCCTACGAGCAGTACTTC.

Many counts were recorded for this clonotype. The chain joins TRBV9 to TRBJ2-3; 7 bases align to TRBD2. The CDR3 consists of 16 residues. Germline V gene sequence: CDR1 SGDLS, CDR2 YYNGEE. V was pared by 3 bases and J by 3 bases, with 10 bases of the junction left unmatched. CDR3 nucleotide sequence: TGTGCCAGCAGCGCGCCTCTGGGGGGGTTGACAGATACGCAGTATTTT. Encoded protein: CASSAPLGGLTDTQYF.

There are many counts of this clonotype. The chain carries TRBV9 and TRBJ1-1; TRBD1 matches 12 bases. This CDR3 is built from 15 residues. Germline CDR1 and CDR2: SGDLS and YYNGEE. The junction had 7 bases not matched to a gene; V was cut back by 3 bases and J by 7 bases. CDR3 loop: CASSATGTGGLEAFF. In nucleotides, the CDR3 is TGTGCCAGCAGCGCGACCGGGACAGGGGGCCTTGAAGCTTTCTTT.

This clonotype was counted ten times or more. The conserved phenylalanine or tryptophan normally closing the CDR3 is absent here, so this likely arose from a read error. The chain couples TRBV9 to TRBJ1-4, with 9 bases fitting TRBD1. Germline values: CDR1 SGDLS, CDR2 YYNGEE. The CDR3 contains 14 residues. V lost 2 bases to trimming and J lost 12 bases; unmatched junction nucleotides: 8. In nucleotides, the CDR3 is TGTGCCAGCAGCGTTAGACAGGGGGTCGGAGAACTGTTTTCT. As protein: CASSVRQGVGELFS.

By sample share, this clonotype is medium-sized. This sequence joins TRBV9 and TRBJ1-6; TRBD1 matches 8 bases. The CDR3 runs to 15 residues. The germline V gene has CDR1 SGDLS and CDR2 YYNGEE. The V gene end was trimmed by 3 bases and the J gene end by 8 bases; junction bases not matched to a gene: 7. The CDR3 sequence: CASSDSGTGYSPLHF. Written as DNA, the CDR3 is TGTGCCAGCAGCGATTCCGGGACAGGTTATTCACCCCTCCACTTT.

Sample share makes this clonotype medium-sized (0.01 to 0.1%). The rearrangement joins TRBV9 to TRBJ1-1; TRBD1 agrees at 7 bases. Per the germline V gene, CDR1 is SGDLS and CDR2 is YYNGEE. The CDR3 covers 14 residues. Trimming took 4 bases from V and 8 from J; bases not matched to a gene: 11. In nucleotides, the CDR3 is TGTGCCAGCAGCCCTTCCTCGTCGGACAGGGAAGCTTTCTTT. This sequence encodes CASSPSSSDREAFF.

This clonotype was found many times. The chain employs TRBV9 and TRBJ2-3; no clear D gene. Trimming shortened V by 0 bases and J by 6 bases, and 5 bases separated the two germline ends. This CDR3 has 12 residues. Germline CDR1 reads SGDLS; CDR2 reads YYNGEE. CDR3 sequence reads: CASSVGVDTQYF. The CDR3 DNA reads TGTGCCAGCAGCGTAGGTGTGGATACGCAGTATTTT. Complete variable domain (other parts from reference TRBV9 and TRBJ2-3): DSGVTQTPKHLITATGQRVTLRCSPRSGDLSVYWYQQSLDQGLQFLIQYYNGEERAKGNILERFSAQQFPDLHSELNLSSLELGDSALYFCASSVGVDTQYFGPGTRLTVL.

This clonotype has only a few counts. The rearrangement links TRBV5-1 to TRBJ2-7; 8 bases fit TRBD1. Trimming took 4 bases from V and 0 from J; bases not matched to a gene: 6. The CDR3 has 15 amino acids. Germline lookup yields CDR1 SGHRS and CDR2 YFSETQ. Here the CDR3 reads CASSQTGVSSYEQYF. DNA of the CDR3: TGCGCCAGCAGCCAGACAGGGGTAAGCTCCTACGAGCAGTACTTC.

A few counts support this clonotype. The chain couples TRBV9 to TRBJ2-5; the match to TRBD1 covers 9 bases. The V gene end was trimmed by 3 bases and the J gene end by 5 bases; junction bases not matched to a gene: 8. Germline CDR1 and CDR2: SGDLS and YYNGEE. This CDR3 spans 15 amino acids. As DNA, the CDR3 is TGTGCCAGCAGCGAGGACAGGGGAGCGGGGGAGACCCAGTACTTC. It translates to CASSEDRGAGETQYF.

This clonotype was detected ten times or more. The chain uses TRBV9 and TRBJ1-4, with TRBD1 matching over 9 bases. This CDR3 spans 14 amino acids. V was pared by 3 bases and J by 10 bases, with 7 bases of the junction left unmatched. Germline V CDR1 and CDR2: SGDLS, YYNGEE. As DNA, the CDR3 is TGTGCCAGCAGCGACGGGACAGGGTTTGGAAAACTGTTTTTT. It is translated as CASSDGTGFGKLFF.

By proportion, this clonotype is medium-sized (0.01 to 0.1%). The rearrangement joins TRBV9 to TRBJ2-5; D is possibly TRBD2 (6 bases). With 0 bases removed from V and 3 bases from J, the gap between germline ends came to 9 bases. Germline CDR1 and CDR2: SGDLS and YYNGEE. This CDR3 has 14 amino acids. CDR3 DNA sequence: TGTGCCAGCAGCGTAGGCGGGACGGAAGAGACCCAGTACTTC. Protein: CASSVGGTEETQYF. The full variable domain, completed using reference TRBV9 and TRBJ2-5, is DSGVTQTPKHLITATGQRVTLRCSPRSGDLSVYWYQQSLDQGLQFLIQYYNGEERAKGNILERFSAQQFPDLHSELNLSSLELGDSALYFCASSVGGTEETQYFGPGTRLLVL.

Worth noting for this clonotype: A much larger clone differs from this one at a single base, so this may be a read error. The CDR3 protein is CASSVGEEVVQETQYF. The CDR3 bases are TGTGCCAGCAGCGTAGGTGAGGAAGTGGTTCAAGAGACCCAGTACTTC. The V gene is TRBV9, the J gene TRBJ2-5; D gene uncertain. Trimming shortened V by 0 bases and J by 2 bases, and 14 bases separated the two germline ends. The CDR3 consists of 16 residues. Germline V lookup: CDR1 SGDLS, CDR2 YYNGEE.

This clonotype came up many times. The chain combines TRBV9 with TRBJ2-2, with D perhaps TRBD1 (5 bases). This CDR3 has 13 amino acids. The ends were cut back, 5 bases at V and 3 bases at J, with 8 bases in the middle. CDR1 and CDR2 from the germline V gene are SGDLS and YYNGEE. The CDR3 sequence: CASSGADTGELFF. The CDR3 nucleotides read TGTGCCAGCAGTGGGGCGGACACCGGGGAGCTGTTTTTT.

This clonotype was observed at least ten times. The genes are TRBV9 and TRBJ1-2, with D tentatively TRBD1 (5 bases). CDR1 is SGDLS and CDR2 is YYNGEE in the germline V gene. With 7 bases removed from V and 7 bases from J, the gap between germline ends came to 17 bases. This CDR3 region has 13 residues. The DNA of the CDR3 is TGTGCCAGCGGGGAAGGGACTTCGGGTGGCTACACCTTC. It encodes CASGEGTSGGYTF.

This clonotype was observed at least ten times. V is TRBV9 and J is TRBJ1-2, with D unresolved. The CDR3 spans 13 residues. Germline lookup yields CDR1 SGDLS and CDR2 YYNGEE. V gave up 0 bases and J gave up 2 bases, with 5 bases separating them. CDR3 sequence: CASSVDLNYGYTF. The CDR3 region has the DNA TGTGCCAGCAGCGTAGATCTGAACTATGGCTACACCTTC. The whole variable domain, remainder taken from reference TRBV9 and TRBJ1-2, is DSGVTQTPKHLITATGQRVTLRCSPRSGDLSVYWYQQSLDQGLQFLIQYYNGEERAKGNILERFSAQQFPDLHSELNLSSLELGDSALYFCASSVDLNYGYTFGSGTRLTVV.

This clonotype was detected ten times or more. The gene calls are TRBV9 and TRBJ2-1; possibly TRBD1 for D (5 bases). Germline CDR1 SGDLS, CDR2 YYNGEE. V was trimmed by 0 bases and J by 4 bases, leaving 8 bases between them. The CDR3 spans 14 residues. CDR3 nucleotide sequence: TGTGCCAGCAGCGTAGGGACATTGTACAATGAGCAGTTCTTC. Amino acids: CASSVGTLYNEQFF.

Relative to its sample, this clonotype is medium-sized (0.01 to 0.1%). The CDR3 DNA follows: TGTGCCAGCAACCCAGGGGGAGCGGGAGTTTACGAGCAGTACTTC. The encoded protein is CASNPGGAGVYEQYF. This chain connects TRBV9 to TRBJ2-7, with D tentatively TRBD2 (8 bases). V was shortened by 6 bases and J by 4 bases, with 20 bases between the two germline ends. Germline V gene sequence: CDR1 SGDLS, CDR2 YYNGEE. This CDR3 region has 15 residues.

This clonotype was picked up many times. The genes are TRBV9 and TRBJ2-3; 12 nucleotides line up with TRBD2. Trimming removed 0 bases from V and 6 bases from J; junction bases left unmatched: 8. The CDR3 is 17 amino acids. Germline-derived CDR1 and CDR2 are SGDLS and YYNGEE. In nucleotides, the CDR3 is TGTGCCAGCAGCGTAGGACCACCTAGCGGGAGGGTGGATACGCAGTATTTT. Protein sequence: CASSVGPPSGRVDTQYF.

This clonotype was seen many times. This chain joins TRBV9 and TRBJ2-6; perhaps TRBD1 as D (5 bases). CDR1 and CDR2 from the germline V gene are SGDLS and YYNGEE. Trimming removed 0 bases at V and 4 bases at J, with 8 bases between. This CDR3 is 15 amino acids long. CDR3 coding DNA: TGTGCCAGCAGCGTAGAGCAGGGAGGGGCCAACGTCCTGACTTTC. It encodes CASSVEQGGANVLTF.

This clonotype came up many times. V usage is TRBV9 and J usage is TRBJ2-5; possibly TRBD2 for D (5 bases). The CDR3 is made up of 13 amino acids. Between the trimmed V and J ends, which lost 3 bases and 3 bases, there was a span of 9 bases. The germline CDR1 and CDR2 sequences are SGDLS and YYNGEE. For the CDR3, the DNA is TGTGCCAGCAGCGACGAACTAGAAGAGACCCAGTACTTC. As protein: CASSDELEETQYF.

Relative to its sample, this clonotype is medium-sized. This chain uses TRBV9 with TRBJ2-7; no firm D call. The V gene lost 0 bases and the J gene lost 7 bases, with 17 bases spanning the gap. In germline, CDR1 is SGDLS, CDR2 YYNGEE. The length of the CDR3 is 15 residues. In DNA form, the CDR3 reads TGTGCCAGCAGCGTAGGGAAGACGGTAGGTCGGGAGCAGTACTTC. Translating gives CASSVGKTVGREQYF.